The rows below give T cell receptor beta chains drawn from one sample of a study of shared T cell receptors in the human thymus. Only in-frame clones appear in the TCRdb table, and some are missing; sequencing was by immunoSEQ multiplex PCR. The table shows under 850,000 clones, with 85% to 90% occurring only once. These data were also reused for a study on human thymus T cells.

Sequencing was done on a sample of thymocytes. The receptors were gathered from a boy less than two years old with a congenital heart defect. Each CDR3 is given with its conserved first and last residue. Each record gives: clone size, J gene, D gene, V gene, CDR3 DNA, CDR3 protein. D genes are given only for firm matches. Clone size is not always given. Where it is, it says once, few, many or a class for expanded clones.

. | TRBJ2-1 | . | TRBV4-2 | TGTGCCAGCAGCCAAGACAAAACGGGCTACAATGAGCAGTTCTTC | CASSQDKTGYNEQFF
. | TRBJ2-7 | . | TRBV6-1 | TGTGCCAGCAGTGAAGATCGTCGAGGGGGGGAAAACTACGAGCAGTACTTC | CASSEDRRGGENYEQYF
. | TRBJ2-5 | . | TRBV4-2 | TGTGCCAGCAGCCAAGGACAGGTGGGCCAAGAGACCCAGTACTTC | CASSQGQVGQETQYF
once | TRBJ2-3 | TRBD2 | TRBV5-6 | TGTGCCAGCAGCCAGAAAAGACTAGCGTTTTACCGAGATACGCAGTATTTT | CASSQKRLAFYRDTQYF
. | TRBJ2-3 | TRBD2 | TRBV14 | TGTGCCAGCAGCCAGGGAACTAGCGGGAGGGTAATATCCACAGATACGCAGTATTTT | CASSQGTSGRVISTDTQYF
. | TRBJ2-1 | . | TRBV29-1 | TGCAGCGGAGGGAGCTCCTACAATGAGCAGTTCTTC | CSGGSSYNEQFF
. | TRBJ2-7 | . | TRBV5-1 | TGCGCCAGCAGCTCCCCATACGAGCAGTACTTC | CASSSPYEQYF
once | TRBJ1-1 | . | TRBV5-6 | TGTGCCAGCAGCTTGGCCAGGGGAGACATGAACACTGAAGCTTTCTTT | CASSLARGDMNTEAFF
. | TRBJ2-5 | . | TRBV4-2 | TGTGCCAGCAGCCAAGATTGTAACGGGAGTGGATCAGAGACCCAGTACTTC | CASSQDCNGSGSETQYF
once | TRBJ2-5 | TRBD1 | TRBV10-3 | TGTGCCATCAGTGAGAAAGACAGGGAAGAGACCCAGTACTTC | CAISEKDREETQYF
. | TRBJ1-5 | . | TRBV7-2 | TGTGCCAGCAGCCAAGGGGCAGAGGATCAGCCCCAGCATTTT | CASSQGAEDQPQHF
. | TRBJ2-4 | . | TRBV6-6 | TGTGCCAGCAGTTATGCAGGGGAGCGAAACATTCAGTACTTC | CASSYAGERNIQYF
once | TRBJ2-1 | TRBD2 | TRBV29-1 | TGCAGCGTTGGGCGGCGGGAGGGCCTCAATGAGCAGTTCTTC | CSVGRREGLNEQFF
. | TRBJ1-2 | TRBD1 | TRBV5-8 | TGTGCCAGCAGCTTGTGGGACAGGGAACCTGGCTACACCTTC | CASSLWDREPGYTF
. | TRBJ2-7 | . | TRBV4-2 | TGTGCCAGCAGCCAAGAGACTTCCCTGGCCGGGTACGAGCAGTACTTC | CASSQETSLAGYEQYF
. | TRBJ1-1 | . | TRBV15 | TGTGCCACCAGCACAGGGTCAGGGAATTACACTGAAGCTTTCTTT | CATSTGSGNYTEAFF
few | TRBJ2-7 | TRBD2 | TRBV4-1 | TGCGCCAGCAGCCAAGTGGGACTAGCCCCCGGGGGGGAGCAGTACTTC | CASSQVGLAPGGEQYF
. | TRBJ2-3 | TRBD2 | TRBV28 | TGTGCCATCGCAGAGCGGGAGTCCCCAGATACGCAGTATTTT | CAIAERESPDTQYF
. | TRBJ1-3 | . | TRBV30 | TGTGCCTGGAGTGCCGGGACTCCAAGGAACACCATATATTTT | CAWSAGTPRNTIYF
few | TRBJ2-5 | . | TRBV10-3 | TGTGCCATCAGTGAAGACAGCCGCGAGACCCAGTACTTC | CAISEDSRETQYF